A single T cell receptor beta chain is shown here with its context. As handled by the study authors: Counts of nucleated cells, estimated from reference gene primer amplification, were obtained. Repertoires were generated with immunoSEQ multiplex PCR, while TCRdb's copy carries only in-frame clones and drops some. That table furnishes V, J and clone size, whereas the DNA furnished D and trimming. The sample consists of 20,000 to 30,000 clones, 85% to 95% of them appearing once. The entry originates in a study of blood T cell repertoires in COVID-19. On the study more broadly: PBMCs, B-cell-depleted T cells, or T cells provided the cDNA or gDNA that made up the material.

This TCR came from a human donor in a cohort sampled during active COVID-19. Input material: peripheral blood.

The chain's CDR3 is CATSDLRQGAGNEQFF. The CDR3 DNA sequence: TGTGCCACCAGTGATTTGCGACAGGGGGCCGGCAATGAGCAGTTCTTC. The chain uses TRBV24-1 and TRBJ2-1; 10 nucleotides align to TRBD1. CDR3 length: 16 amino acids. J was trimmed by 6 bases and V by 0 bases; bases with no gene match: 4. Germline CDR1 is KGHDR and CDR2 is SFDVKD.